Each of the 10 T cell receptor beta chains below was sequenced from the same sample in a study of vaccination effects on CD4 cells after COVID-19 (dated by TCRdb to between 2021 and 2024). These receptors lack a known antigen. The library was made by the immunoSEQ multiplex PCR assay. TCRdb obtained this table from immuneACCESS and retained in-frame rearrangements with V and J assigned. These tables miss some clones; where compared with another copy, unresolved V genes account for less than half of the shortfall, and the remainder is unexplained. In all, the sample holds approximately 61,000 clones, and about four fifths of those were seen once. The ten largest clonotypes hold 4.3% of the sample. After 10 to 11 days of culture, CD4+ T cells were isolated with the EasySep CD4+ T cell isolation kit. Each participant got two doses of an mRNA SARS-CoV-2 vaccine, either BNT162b2 or mRNA-1273. Sequenced material: CD4+ T cells from PBMCs cultured without peptide, taken after COVID-19 vaccination. The receptors originated from a human donor who received a COVID-19 vaccine.

In DNA, the CDR3 is TGTGCCAGCAGCCTCGACAGGAACACTGAAGCTTTCTTT. It codes for CASSLDRNTEAFF. The chain joins TRBV3-1 (or the pseudogene TRBV3-2) to TRBJ1-1, with D possibly TRBD1 on 5 matching bases. Per germline, CDR1 LGHDT and CDR2 YNNKEL (reference sequence). The V and J ends lost 4 bases and 1 base respectively, with 7 bases between them. This CDR3 is built from 13 residues.

The chain links TRBV18 to TRBJ2-3; TRBD2 agrees at 8 bases. The CDR3 is 16 amino acids. Trimming took 2 bases from V and 1 from J; bases not matched to a gene: 5. Per the germline V gene, CDR1 is KGHSH and CDR2 is LQKENI. The CDR3, as DNA: TGTGCCAGCTCACCAATCGGGGGGGGCGGCACAGATACGCAGTATTTT. As protein: CASSPIGGGGTDTQYF.

The chain is built from TRBV5-1 and TRBJ1-2, with unresolved D. Trimming removed 6 bases at V and 7 bases at J, with 16 bases between. CDR1 and CDR2 from the germline V gene are SGHRS and YFSETQ. The CDR3 has 13 residues. The CDR3: CASNEGVGSGYTF. CDR3 nucleotide sequence: TGCGCCAGCAACGAGGGAGTAGGCAGTGGCTACACCTTC.

The chain employs TRBV13 and TRBJ1-3; D ambiguous. With 5 bases removed from V and 0 bases from J, the gap between germline ends came to 8 bases. CDR1 PRHDT and CDR2 FYEKMQ come from the germline V gene (reference sequence). The CDR3 length is 14 residues. The CDR3 here is CASSPGISGNTIYF. In nucleotides, the CDR3 is TGTGCCAGCAGCCCGGGAATCTCTGGAAACACCATATATTTT.

The table lists this clone with a count of one. The CDR3 DNA follows: TGTGCCAGCAGCCGTAGACAGGGGGGGAACGGGGAGCTGTTTTTT. Translated: CASSRRQGGNGELFF. V is TRBV11-2 and J is TRBJ2-2; 9 nucleotides agree with TRBD1. The J segment lost 7 bases and the V segment lost 5 bases, leaving 8 bases of the junction unmatched. The CDR3 is 15 amino acids. The germline V gene has CDR1 SGHAT and CDR2 FQNNGV.

The gene calls are TRBV7-2 and TRBJ2-3; TRBD2 aligns across 10 bases. CDR1 SGHTA and CDR2 FQGNSA come from the germline V gene. The CDR3 loop spans 16 amino acids. The V segment lost 0 bases and the J segment 5 bases; nucleotides outside the gene matches: 5. CDR3 nucleotide sequence: TGTGCCAGCAGCTTAGCAGCAGCGGGGGGGCAAGATACGCAGTATTTT. Amino acids: CASSLAAAGGQDTQYF.

The sample holds a few counts of this clone. V gene TRBV30 combines with J gene TRBJ1-2; D gene uncertain. Germline CDR1 is GTSNPN and CDR2 is SVGIG (reference sequence). CDR3 length: 17 amino acids. V dropped 2 bases and J dropped 2 bases, with 21 bases sitting between them. CDR3 sequence (DNA): TGTGCCTGGAGTCCCCTTGGAGAGCGAAGCGAAAACTATGGCTACACCTTC. It encodes CAWSPLGERSENYGYTF. Full variable domain (outside the CDR3, taken from reference TRBV30 and TRBJ1-2): SQTIHQWPATLVQPVGSPLSLECTVEGTSNPNLYWYRQAAGRGLQLLFYSVGIGQISSEVPQNLSASRPQDRQFILSSKKLLLSDSGFYLCAWSPLGERSENYGYTFGSGTRLTVV.

The count of this clone is one. V is TRBV11-1 and J is TRBJ1-1; 9 nucleotides align to TRBD1. CDR3 size: 16 residues. V lost 6 bases to trimming and J lost 0 bases; unmatched junction nucleotides: 8. Germline V gene sequence: CDR1 SGHAT, CDR2 FQDESV (reference sequence). CDR3 bases: TGTGCCAGCAGATCCGGGACAGGGTTTCTGAACACTGAAGCTTTCTTT. Translation gives CASRSGTGFLNTEAFF.

The chain carries TRBV19 and TRBJ1-2, with D unclear. There are 12 residues in the CDR3. Germline V CDR1 and CDR2: LNHDA, SQIVND (reference sequence). The V gene lost 5 bases and the J gene lost 5 bases, with 9 bases spanning the gap. The CDR3 nucleotides read TGTGCCAGTAGTTCTTCGATATATGGCTACACCTTC. It codes for CASSSSIYGYTF. Drawing the rest from reference TRBV19 and TRBJ1-2, the complete variable domain is DGGITQSPKYLFRKEGQNVTLSCEQNLNHDAMYWYRQDPGQGLRLIYYSQIVNDFQKGDIAEGYSVSREKKESFPLTVTSAQKNPTAFYLCASSSSIYGYTFGSGTRLTVV.

This chain connects TRBV2 to TRBJ2-6, with a possible D match to TRBD1 (5 bases). The ends were cut back, 6 bases at V and 0 bases at J, with 6 bases in the middle. Germline V gene data show CDR1 as SNHLY and CDR2 as FYNNEI. This CDR3 has 14 amino acids. Written as DNA, the CDR3 is TGTGCCAGCAGGGGGCTCTCTGGGGCCAACGTCCTGACTTTC. Translated, it gives CASRGLSGANVLTF.